The 13 T cell receptor beta chains listed next were all sequenced from one sample in a study of immune evolution from preneoplasia to lung adenocarcinoma. TCRdb's copy holds only in-frame clones and misses some; the assay was immunoSEQ multiplex PCR. The table records more than 25,000 clones, around 70% of them present only once. What was sequenced was FFPE invasive lung adenocarcinoma tissue. These receptors came from a person between 60 and 69 years old with invasive lung adenocarcinoma. Some clones in this sample may be carry-over from other donors' samples.

The V call is TRBV7-2, the J call TRBJ1-5; D ambiguous. Germline CDR1 SGHTA, CDR2 FQGNSA. Trimming removed 2 bases from V and 7 bases from J, with 9 bases in between. The CDR3 consists of 13 residues. CDR3 nucleotides: TGTGCCAGCAGCTTAAACGCGGCCCAGCCCCAGCATTTT. Protein sequence: CASSLNAAQPQHF.

This sequence joins TRBV9 and TRBJ2-1; perhaps TRBD2 as D (6 bases). Looked up from germline, CDR1 is SGDLS and CDR2 is YYNGEE. V gave up 4 bases and J gave up 10 bases, with 24 bases separating them. The length of the CDR3 is 16 residues. The CDR3 loop is CASSPRMAGISLEQFF. The CDR3, as DNA: TGTGCCAGCAGCCCCCGTATGGCGGGGATCTCTCTAGAGCAGTTCTTC.

By share of the sample, this clone is medium-sized. The V call is TRBV5-1, the J call TRBJ2-5; maybe TRBD1 (6 bases). The V end lost 1 base, the J end lost 5 bases, and 15 bases lay between the germline ends. The germline V gene encodes CDR1 SGHRS and CDR2 YFSETQ. The CDR3 loop spans 15 amino acids. The CDR3 coding sequence is TGCGCCAGCAGCTTGATGTCAGGGGTGGCGGAGACCCAGTACTTC. It yields the protein CASSLMSGVAETQYF.

V is TRBV4-1 and J is TRBJ2-7; tentative D call: TRBD2 (6 bases). The germline V gene encodes CDR1 MGHRA and CDR2 YSYEKL. CDR3 length: 13 residues. The V end lost 1 base, the J end lost 4 bases, and 8 bases lay between the germline ends. CDR3 bases: TGCGCCAGCAGCCAAGCGGGAGAGTACGAGCAGTACTTC. Protein product: CASSQAGEYEQYF.

CDR3 nucleotides: TGCGCCAGCAGCCCAGATACAGGGGGCATCTACGAGCAGTACTTC. It encodes CASSPDTGGIYEQYF. The chain carries TRBV5-1 and TRBJ2-7; TRBD1 matches 9 bases. The CDR3 covers 15 residues. The V gene end was trimmed by 4 bases and the J gene end by 3 bases; junction bases not matched to a gene: 8. Germline lookup yields CDR1 SGHRS and CDR2 YFSETQ.

V and J are TRBV7-2 and TRBJ2-5, with TRBD2 identical over 7 bases. The ends lost 2 bases at V and 5 bases at J; junction bases unmatched: 11. Looked up from germline, CDR1 is SGHTA and CDR2 is FQGNSA. This CDR3 contains 16 residues. The CDR3 nucleotides are TGTGCCAGCAGCTTAAATGCGGGAGCAATCTCGGAGACCCAGTACTTC. This encodes CASSLNAGAISETQYF.

CDR3 coding DNA: TGTGCCAGCAGTCCTCATGGGAGAGCGCGAAAACTGTTTTTT. Translating it yields CASSPHGRARKLFF. The V gene is TRBV7-2, the J gene TRBJ1-4; no clear D gene. CDR1 and CDR2 (germline): SGHTA, FQGNSA. With 6 bases removed from V and 10 bases from J, the gap between germline ends came to 18 bases. This CDR3 is built from 14 residues.

The CDR3 spells CASSQERDHAGYGYTF. Here the CDR3 DNA reads TGTGCCAGCAGCCAAGAGAGGGACCACGCGGGTTATGGCTACACCTTC. The chain links TRBV4-2 to TRBJ1-2, with a possible D match to TRBD1 (5 bases). The V gene lost 0 bases and the J gene lost 5 bases, with 16 bases spanning the gap. Germline CDR1 LGHNA, CDR2 YNFKEQ. This CDR3 has 16 residues.

The chain joins TRBV6-1 to TRBJ1-5, with D possibly being TRBD1 (6 bases). The CDR3 runs 17 residues. Germline V gene sequence: CDR1 MNHNS, CDR2 SASEGT. Trimming pared 4 bases from V and 3 bases from J, leaving 19 bases between. The DNA of the CDR3 is TGTGCCAGCAGTGGAGCCACTATCACAGGGAACAATCAGCCCCAGCATTTT. This translates into CASSGATITGNNQPQHF.

This clone was seen just once. This chain joins TRBV29-1 and TRBJ2-1; D is possibly TRBD2 (5 bases). CDR1 SQVTM and CDR2 ANQGSEA come from the germline V gene. This CDR3 contains 13 residues. The V gene lost 0 bases and the J gene lost 13 bases, with 16 bases spanning the gap. Written as DNA, the CDR3 is TGCAGCGTTGAAGATCGGACTTTCCTGTCCCAGTTCTTC. Translation gives CSVEDRTFLSQFF.

In its sample, this clone is medium-sized. CDR3 sequence: CAWSRRPSSNQPQHF. For the CDR3, the DNA is TGTGCCTGGAGTCGTCGACCGTCTAGCAATCAGCCCCAGCATTTT. This chain joins TRBV30 and TRBJ1-5; D unclear. V lost 2 bases and J 0 bases, leaving 11 bases between the germline ends. This CDR3 is 15 amino acids long. Germline CDR1 reads GTSNPN; CDR2 reads SVGIG (reference sequence).

The rearrangement joins TRBV19 to TRBJ1-5; no reliable D call. From germline, CDR1 is LNHDA and CDR2 SQIVND (reference sequence). V was cut by 3 bases and J by 7 bases, with 7 bases left in between. This CDR3 spans 12 amino acids. The CDR3 loop reads CASSMQDQPQHF. CDR3 nucleotides: TGTGCCAGTAGTATGCAGGACCAGCCCCAGCATTTT.

By proportion, this clone is medium-sized (0.01 to 0.1%). The chain combines TRBV18 with TRBJ2-7; 9 bases are shared with TRBD1. The trim removed 5 bases at V and 6 bases at J, leaving 8 bases unmatched. The CDR3 totals 14 residues. The germline V gene has CDR1 KGHSH and CDR2 LQKENI. The CDR3 nucleotides are TGTGCCAGCTCATCCCGCCGGACAGGGGTCGAGCAGTACTTC. This sequence encodes CASSSRRTGVEQYF. The full variable domain, with the rest looked up from reference TRBV18 and TRBJ2-7, is NAGVMQNPRHLVRRRGQEARLRCSPMKGHSHVYWYRQLPEEGLKFMVYLQKENIIDESGMPKERFSAEFPKEGPSILRIQQVVRGDSAAYFCASSSRRTGVEQYFGPGTRLTVT.